This T cell receptor beta chain was found in a study of blood T cell repertoires in COVID-19. Enrollment of patients from Seattle took place during active infection, with longitudinal follow-up. The sample holds a few counts of this clone. The CDR3 runs to 12 residues. V was shortened by 4 bases and J by 8 bases, with 7 bases between the two germline ends. From germline, CDR1 is SGHKS and CDR2 YYEKEE (reference sequence). Method: immunoSEQ multiplex PCR; TCRdb's copy keeps in-frame clones and lacks some. The data contain over 200,000 clones, more than 80% of them singletons. The chain combines TRBV5-5 with TRBJ1-6; D not certain. The TCR was taken from a young man with COVID-19, enrolled during active disease. Sequencing used peripheral blood. CDR3 bases: TGTGCCAGCAGCCCCCGGGATTCACCCCTCCACTTT. Its protein product is CASSPRDSPLHF.